This entry concerns a single T cell receptor beta chain. This sample was taken from a study of blood T cell repertoires in COVID-19. Study-wide background: Some COVID-19 samples were acute and others convalescent; all came from the United States, Italy and Spain. PBMCs, B-cell-depleted T cells, or T cells were the source of the cDNA or gDNA that made up the material.

V lost 2 bases to trimming and J lost 1 base, with 11 bases between them. The CDR3 spans 15 residues. Germline V gives CDR1 SGHVS, CDR2 FNYEAQ. As handled by the study authors: How many nucleated cells were present was estimated from reference gene primer amplification. Libraries were prepared by immunoSEQ multiplex PCR; TCRdb keeps only in-frame clonotypes and omits some of them. The V and J calls and the clone size are those of that table, but D and trimming were determined from the DNA. This table holds just under 85,000 clones, around nine tenths found once. This receptor was obtained from an elderly man with active or convalescent COVID-19. The source material was peripheral blood. The chain joins TRBV7-6 to TRBJ2-5, with TRBD2 as a possible D gene (6 bases). The CDR3 protein is CASSLWDLRQETQYF. The CDR3 DNA is TGTGCCAGCAGCTTATGGGACTTACGCCAAGAGACCCAGTACTTC. Together with reference TRBV7-6 and TRBJ2-5, the CDR3 gives the full variable domain: GAGVSQSPRYKVTKRGQDVALRCDPISGHVSLYWYRQALGQGPEFLTYFNYEAQQDKSGLPNDRFSAERPEGSISTLTIQRTEQRDSAMYRCASSLWDLRQETQYFGPGTRLLVL.